These 15 T cell receptor beta chains were sequenced from one sample in a study of PD-1 blockade in classical Hodgkin lymphoma. Time point indicated: cycle 4 day 1 (C4D1), after less than 7 weeks of nivolumab. Each of the patients experienced relapse following autologous stem cell transplantation, and their brentuximab vedotin exposure differed. Sequenced by immunoSEQ multiplex PCR; TCRdb stores in-frame clones only, minus some. The sample shows about 60,000 clones, less than 95% of them seen only once. The sample in question was peripheral blood mononuclear cells (PBMCs), obtained before the fourth cycle of nivolumab. The receptors derive from a human donor with classical Hodgkin lymphoma.

The count of this clone is one. The rearrangement joins TRBV7-8 to TRBJ1-5; TRBD1 is a possible D gene (5 bases). Germline CDR1 SGHVS, CDR2 FQNEAQ. V dropped 3 bases and J dropped 5 bases, with 11 bases sitting between them. CDR3 size: 14 residues. CDR3 in amino acids: CASSLSGLHQPQHF. The CDR3 DNA follows: TGTGCCAGCAGCTTGTCGGGGCTACATCAGCCCCAGCATTTT. The full variable domain, completed using reference TRBV7-8 and TRBJ1-5, is GAGVSQSPRYKVAKRGQDVALRCDPISGHVSLFWYQQALGQGPEFLTYFQNEAQLDKSGLPSDRFFAERPEGSVSTLKIQRTQQEDSAVYLCASSLSGLHQPQHFGDGTRLSIL.

The rearrangement links TRBV30 to TRBJ1-3; D unclear. The CDR3 is 17 residues long. Deletions cut 2 bases from V and 0 bases from J, with 17 bases between. Per the germline V gene, CDR1 is GTSNPN and CDR2 is SVGIG (reference sequence). Written as DNA, the CDR3 is TGTGCCTGGAGTCGAAGGCAGGCCATGTCCTCTGGAAACACCATATATTTT. This encodes CAWSRRQAMSSGNTIYF.

J is TRBJ2-1 and V is TRBV27; 7 nucleotides line up with TRBD1. Germline values: CDR1 MNHEY, CDR2 SMNVEV (reference sequence). V shed 4 bases and J 6 bases; nucleotides not matched to a gene: 6. This CDR3 region has 14 residues. The CDR3 region has the DNA TGTGCCAGCAGTTCGGGACAGCCTAGCAATGAGCAGTTCTTC. It codes for CASSSGQPSNEQFF.

V and J are TRBV10-3 and TRBJ1-1, with a tentative D call TRBD1 (5 bases). The germline CDR1 and CDR2 sequences are ENHRY and SYGVKD. There are 12 residues in the CDR3. The V and J ends lost 8 bases and 0 bases respectively, with 7 bases between them. The CDR3 protein is CAISTVNTEAFF. The DNA of the CDR3 is TGTGCCATCTCGACAGTGAACACTGAAGCTTTCTTT.

This sequence joins TRBV6-1 and TRBJ1-5; perhaps TRBD1 as D (6 bases). This CDR3 is 14 amino acids long. V was trimmed by 6 bases and J by 6 bases, leaving 15 bases between them. CDR1 is MNHNS, CDR2 SASEGT, per germline. CDR3 loop: CASRPVPRGQPQHF. The CDR3 DNA follows: TGTGCCAGCAGGCCGGTGCCCAGGGGTCAGCCCCAGCATTTT.

The chain is built from TRBV21-1 and TRBJ2-3; the table calls TRBD2, which could not be checked here. TRBV21-1 is a pseudogene locus. This CDR3 is built from 13 residues. CDR3 loop: CASKRGGTDTQYF. CDR3 sequence (DNA): TGTGCCAGCAAGCGGGGGGGCACAGATACGCAGTATTTT.

The chain has TRBV13 and TRBJ2-2, with TRBD1 matching 7 bases. The CDR3 has 15 residues. Germline V gene sequence: CDR1 PRHDT, CDR2 FYEKMQ (reference sequence). Germline trimming cut 1 base from V and 4 bases from J; bases unmatched to any gene: 3. CDR3 loop: CASSLAGTVTGELFF. CDR3 bases: TGTGCCAGCAGCTTAGCCGGGACAGTCACCGGGGAGCTGTTTTTT.

The V call is TRBV28, the J call TRBJ2-7; D gene unclear. The CDR3 is 16 amino acids. Germline V gene sequence: CDR1 MDHEN, CDR2 SYDVKM. The V end was cut by 1 base, the J end by 3 bases, with 16 bases between. CDR3 nucleotide sequence: TGTGCCAGCAGTTTATCTCCGGGTTTTGGGAACTACGAGCAGTACTTC. As protein: CASSLSPGFGNYEQYF.

The genes are TRBV4-1 and TRBJ2-1; 12 nucleotides match TRBD2. CDR1 is MGHRA, CDR2 YSYEKL, per germline. V shed 0 bases and J 8 bases; nucleotides not matched to a gene: 5. The CDR3 is made up of 16 amino acids. The CDR3 sequence: CASSQDSLAGGDEQFF. CDR3 DNA sequence: TGCGCCAGCAGCCAAGATTCACTAGCGGGGGGTGATGAGCAGTTCTTC.

This clone appeared once. This sequence joins TRBV30 and TRBJ2-3; D is ambiguous. CDR3 size: 11 residues. Germline CDR1 and CDR2: GTSNPN and SVGIG (reference sequence). The V gene lost 8 bases and the J gene lost 6 bases, with 12 bases spanning the gap. The DNA for the CDR3 is TGTGCCGTAAAGTCACTCGATACGCAGTATTTT. Translating gives CAVKSLDTQYF.

The chain carries TRBV6-5 and TRBJ2-1, with 9 bases identical to TRBD2. CDR1 is MNHEY and CDR2 is SVGAGI in the germline V gene. Losses at the gene ends were 6 bases for V and 4 bases for J; bases not matched to a gene: 7. There are 15 residues in the CDR3. CDR3 region: CASRELAGHYNEQFF. CDR3 DNA sequence: TGTGCCAGCAGAGAACTAGCGGGCCATTACAATGAGCAGTTCTTC.

The J gene is TRBJ2-3, the V gene TRBV25-1; 12 positions agree with TRBD1. This CDR3 is built from 15 residues. Germline V gene lookup returns CDR1 MGHDK and CDR2 SYGVNS. V gave up 5 bases and J gave up 3 bases; unmatched junction bases: 3. CDR3 in amino acids: CASSRDRGRTDTQYF. In nucleotides, the CDR3 is TGTGCCAGCAGTCGGGACAGGGGGCGGACAGATACGCAGTATTTT.

V usage is TRBV5-6 and J usage is TRBJ2-3, with TRBD1 identical over 7 bases. With 3 bases clipped from V and 7 bases from J, the junction kept 11 bases outside the gene matches. Germline V CDR1 and CDR2: SGHDT, YYEEEE. The length of the CDR3 is 15 residues. The CDR3 sequence: CASSWGTAAPHTQYF. CDR3 in DNA: TGTGCCAGCAGCTGGGGGACAGCCGCTCCCCATACGCAGTATTTT. Drawing the rest from reference TRBV5-6 and TRBJ2-3, the complete variable domain is DAGVTQSPTHLIKTRGQQVTLRCSPKSGHDTVSWYQQALGQGPQFIFQYYEEEERQRGNFPDRFSGHQFPNYSSELNVNALLLGDSALYLCASSWGTAAPHTQYFGPGTRLTVL.

The chain has TRBV7-9 and TRBJ2-2, with a tentative D call TRBD2 (5 bases). The length of the CDR3 is 18 residues. Trimming pared 1 base from V and 5 bases from J, leaving 20 bases between. Germline V lookup: CDR1 SEHNR, CDR2 FQNEAQ (reference sequence). CDR3 DNA: TGTGCCAGCAGCTTAGGGGATCCGGGAAAAAGATGGACCGGGGAGCTGTTTTTT. The encoded protein is CASSLGDPGKRWTGELFF.

The chain combines TRBV19 with TRBJ2-1, with TRBD2 matching 11 bases. Germline CDR1 LNHDA, CDR2 SQIVND (reference sequence). The ends lost 5 bases at V and 1 base at J; junction bases unmatched: 7. The CDR3 consists of 17 residues. The CDR3 DNA follows: TGTGCCAGTAGTCTCCGGGGGACTAGCGGATCCTACAATGAGCAGTTCTTC. Translated: CASSLRGTSGSYNEQFF. Combining the CDR3 with reference TRBV19 and TRBJ2-1 gives the whole variable domain DGGITQSPKYLFRKEGQNVTLSCEQNLNHDAMYWYRQDPGQGLRLIYYSQIVNDFQKGDIAEGYSVSREKKESFPLTVTSAQKNPTAFYLCASSLRGTSGSYNEQFFGPGTRLTVL.